The T cell receptor (beta chain) described here comes from a study of T cells expressing NK-cell markers. 5'RACE template switching built TCR beta cDNA with unique molecular identifiers. Using the 5' RACE reads, TCRdb records one entry per CDR3 protein without DNA. In total, the table holds under 200,000 distinct CDR3 sequences. Germline CDR1 is SGHVS and CDR2 is FQNEAQ. The CDR3 consists of 18 residues. Sequences were obtained from blood T cells: a sorted CD56 or NKG2C T cell subset, CD4+ or CD8+ T cells, or bulk PBMC T cells (not recorded which). The V and J genes are TRBV7-8 and TRBJ2-1; TCRdb selects TRBD2, and the lack of DNA leaves this call unchecked. The receptor comes from a woman aged 18 to 75 in good health. The CDR3 is CASSQVASGRASWFEQFF. Full variable domain (missing parts from reference TRBV7-8 and TRBJ2-1): GAGVSQSPRYKVAKRGQDVALRCDPISGHVSLFWYQQALGQGPEFLTYFQNEAQLDKSGLPSDRFFAERPEGSVSTLKIQRTQQEDSAVYLCASSQVASGRASWFEQFFGPGTRLTVL.